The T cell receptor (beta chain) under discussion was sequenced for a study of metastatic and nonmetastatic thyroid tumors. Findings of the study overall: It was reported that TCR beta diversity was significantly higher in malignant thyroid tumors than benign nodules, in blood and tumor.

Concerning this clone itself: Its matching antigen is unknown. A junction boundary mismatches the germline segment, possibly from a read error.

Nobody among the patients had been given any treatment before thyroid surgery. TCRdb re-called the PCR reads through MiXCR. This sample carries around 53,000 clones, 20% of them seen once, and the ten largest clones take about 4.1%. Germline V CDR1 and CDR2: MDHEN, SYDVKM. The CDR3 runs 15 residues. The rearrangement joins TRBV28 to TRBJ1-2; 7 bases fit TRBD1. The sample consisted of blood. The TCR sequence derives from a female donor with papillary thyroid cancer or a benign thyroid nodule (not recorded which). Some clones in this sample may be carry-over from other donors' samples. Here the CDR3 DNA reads TGTGCAAGCAGATCCCCGGGACAGCAAAGCTATGGCTACACCTTC. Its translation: CASRSPGQQSYGYTF.